Described below is a single T cell receptor (beta chain) sequence and its context. This entry comes from a study of blood T cell repertoires in COVID-19. Study as a whole: Sites in the United States, Italy and Spain provided acute and convalescent COVID-19 samples. From T cells, B-cell-depleted T cells, or PBMCs came the material, which was cDNA or gDNA.

Trimming took 8 bases from V and 3 from J, leaving 16 bases between them. CDR1 GTSNPN and CDR2 SVGIG come from the germline V gene (reference sequence). There are 13 residues in the CDR3. Per the study methods: Cell counts per sample came from amplifying reference gene primers. Assay used: immunoSEQ multiplex PCR; TCRdb lists only in-frame clones, some missing. That table gives V, J and clone size, and the DNA gave D and trimming. The data show about 70,000 clones, with about 88% seen just once and about 4% held by the top ten. The sample was peripheral blood. The V gene is TRBV30, the J gene TRBJ1-1; possibly TRBD1 for D (6 bases). The source of this sequence is a man between 65 and 79 years old with active COVID-19. The CDR3 region has the DNA TGTGCCCAACCCAGGGGCCCGGACACTGAAGCTTTCTTT. It is translated as CAQPRGPDTEAFF.